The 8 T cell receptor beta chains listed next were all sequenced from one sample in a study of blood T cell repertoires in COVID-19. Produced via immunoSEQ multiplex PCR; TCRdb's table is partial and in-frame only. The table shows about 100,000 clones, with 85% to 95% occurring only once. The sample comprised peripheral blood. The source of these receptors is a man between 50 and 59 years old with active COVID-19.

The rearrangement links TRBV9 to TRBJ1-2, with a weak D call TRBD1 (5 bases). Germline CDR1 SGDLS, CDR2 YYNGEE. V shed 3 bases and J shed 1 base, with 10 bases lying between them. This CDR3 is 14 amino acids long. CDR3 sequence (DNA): TGTGCCAGCAGCGATAGTAGGGGTAACTATGGCTACACCTTC. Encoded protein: CASSDSRGNYGYTF.

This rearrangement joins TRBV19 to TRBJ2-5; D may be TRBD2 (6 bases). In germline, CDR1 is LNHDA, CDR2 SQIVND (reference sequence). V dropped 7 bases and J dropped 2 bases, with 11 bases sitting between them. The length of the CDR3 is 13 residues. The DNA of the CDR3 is TGTGCCAGTACCCCCGCGGGGCAAGAGACCCAGTACTTC. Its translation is CASTPAGQETQYF.

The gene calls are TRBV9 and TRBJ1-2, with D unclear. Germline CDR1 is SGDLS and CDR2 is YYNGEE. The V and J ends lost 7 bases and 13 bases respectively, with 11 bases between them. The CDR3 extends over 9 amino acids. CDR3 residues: CASDLGSTF. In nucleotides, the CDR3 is TGTGCCAGCGATCTGGGCAGCACCTTC.

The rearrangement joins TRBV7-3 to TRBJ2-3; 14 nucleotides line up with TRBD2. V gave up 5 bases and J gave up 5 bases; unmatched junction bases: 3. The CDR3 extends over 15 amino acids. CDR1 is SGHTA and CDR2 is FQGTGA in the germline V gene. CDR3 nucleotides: TGTGCCAGCAGCGTAGGACTAGCGGGAGGAGATACGCAGTATTTT. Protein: CASSVGLAGGDTQYF.

The CDR3 protein is CASSHPGQGASTEAFF. Here the CDR3 DNA reads TGCGCCAGCAGCCATCCGGGACAGGGGGCCAGTACTGAAGCTTTCTTT. The chain links TRBV4-1 to TRBJ1-1, with 12 nucleotides matching TRBD1. This CDR3 has 16 residues. CDR1 and CDR2 (germline): MGHRA, YSYEKL. J lost 5 bases, V lost 3 bases, and 7 bases had no gene match.

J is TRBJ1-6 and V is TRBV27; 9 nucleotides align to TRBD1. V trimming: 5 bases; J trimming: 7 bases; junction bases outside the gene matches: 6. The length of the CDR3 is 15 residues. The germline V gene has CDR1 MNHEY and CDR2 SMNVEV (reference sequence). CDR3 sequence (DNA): TGTGCCAGCAGTCCGGGGACAGGGATGAATTCACCCCTCCACTTT. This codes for CASSPGTGMNSPLHF.

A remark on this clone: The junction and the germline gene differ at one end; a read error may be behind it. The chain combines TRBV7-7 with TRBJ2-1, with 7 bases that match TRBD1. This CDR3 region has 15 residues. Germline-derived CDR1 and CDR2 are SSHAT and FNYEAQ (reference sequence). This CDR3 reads CASSVSGTANNEQFF. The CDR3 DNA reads TGTGCTAGCAGCGTATCCGGGACAGCCAACAATGAGCAGTTCTTC.

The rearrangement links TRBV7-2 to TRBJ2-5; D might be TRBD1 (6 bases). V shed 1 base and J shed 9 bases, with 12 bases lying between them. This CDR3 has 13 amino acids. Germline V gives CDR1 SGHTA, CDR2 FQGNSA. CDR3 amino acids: CASSLDPTGSQYF. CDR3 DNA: TGTGCCAGCAGCTTAGACCCAACAGGGTCCCAGTACTTC. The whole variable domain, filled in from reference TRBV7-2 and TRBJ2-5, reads GAGVSQSPSNKVTEKGKDVELRCDPISGHTALYWYRQSLGQGLEFLIYFQGNSAPDKSGLPSDRFSAERTGGSVSTLTIQRTQQEDSAVYLCASSLDPTGSQYFGPGTRLLVL.